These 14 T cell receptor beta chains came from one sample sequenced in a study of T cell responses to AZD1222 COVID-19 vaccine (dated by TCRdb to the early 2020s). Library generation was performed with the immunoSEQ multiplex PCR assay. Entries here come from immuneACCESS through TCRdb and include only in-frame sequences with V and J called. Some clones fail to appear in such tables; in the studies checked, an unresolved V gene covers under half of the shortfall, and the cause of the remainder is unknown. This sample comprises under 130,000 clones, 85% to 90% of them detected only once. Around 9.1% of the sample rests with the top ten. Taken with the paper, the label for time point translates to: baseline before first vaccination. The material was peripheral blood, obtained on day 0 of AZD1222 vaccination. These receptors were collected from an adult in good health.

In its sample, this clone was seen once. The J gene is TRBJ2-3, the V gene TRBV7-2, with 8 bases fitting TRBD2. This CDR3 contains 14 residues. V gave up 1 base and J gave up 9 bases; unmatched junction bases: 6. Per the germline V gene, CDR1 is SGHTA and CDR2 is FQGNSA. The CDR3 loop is CASSLGGRLVTQYF. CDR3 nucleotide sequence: TGTGCCAGCAGCTTAGGCGGGAGGCTTGTCACGCAGTATTTT.

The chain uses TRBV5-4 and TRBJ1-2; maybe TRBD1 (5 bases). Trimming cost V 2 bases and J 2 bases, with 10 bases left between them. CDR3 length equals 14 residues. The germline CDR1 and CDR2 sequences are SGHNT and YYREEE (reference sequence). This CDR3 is CASSFPGKNYGYTF. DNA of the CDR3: TGTGCCAGCAGCTTCCCAGGGAAGAACTATGGCTACACCTTC.

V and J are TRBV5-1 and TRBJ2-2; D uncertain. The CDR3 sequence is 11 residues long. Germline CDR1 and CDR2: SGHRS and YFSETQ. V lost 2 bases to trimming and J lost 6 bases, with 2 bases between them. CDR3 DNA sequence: TGCGCCAGCAGCTTTTCCGGGGAGCTGTTTTTT. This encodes CASSFSGELFF.

DNA for the CDR3: TGCGCCAGCAGCTGGAGGACAGGGAGCACTGAAGCTTTCTTT. Its translation: CASSWRTGSTEAFF. V gene TRBV5-1 combines with J gene TRBJ1-1, with 8 nucleotides matching TRBD1. The CDR3 has 14 residues. The ends lost 3 bases at V and 4 bases at J; junction bases unmatched: 5. The germline V gene has CDR1 SGHRS and CDR2 YFSETQ.

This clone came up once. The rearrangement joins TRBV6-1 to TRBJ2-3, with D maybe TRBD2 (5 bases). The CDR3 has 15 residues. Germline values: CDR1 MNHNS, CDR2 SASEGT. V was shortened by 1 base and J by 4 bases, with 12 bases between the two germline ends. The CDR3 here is CASSEGGRDPDTQYF. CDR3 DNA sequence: TGTGCCAGCAGTGAAGGCGGTCGGGATCCAGATACGCAGTATTTT.

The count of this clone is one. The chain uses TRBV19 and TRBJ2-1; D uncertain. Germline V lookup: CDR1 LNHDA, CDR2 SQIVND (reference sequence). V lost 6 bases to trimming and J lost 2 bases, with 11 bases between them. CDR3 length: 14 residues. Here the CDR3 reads CASSAGGTYNEQFF. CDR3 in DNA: TGTGCCAGTAGCGCTGGTGGGACCTACAATGAGCAGTTCTTC.

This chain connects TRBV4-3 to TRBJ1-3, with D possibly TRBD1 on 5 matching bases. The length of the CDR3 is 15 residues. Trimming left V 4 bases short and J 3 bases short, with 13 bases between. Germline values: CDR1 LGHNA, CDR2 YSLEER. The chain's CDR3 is CASSRGTDGGNTIYF. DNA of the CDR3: TGCGCCAGCAGCCGGGGGACTGATGGTGGAAACACCATATATTTT.

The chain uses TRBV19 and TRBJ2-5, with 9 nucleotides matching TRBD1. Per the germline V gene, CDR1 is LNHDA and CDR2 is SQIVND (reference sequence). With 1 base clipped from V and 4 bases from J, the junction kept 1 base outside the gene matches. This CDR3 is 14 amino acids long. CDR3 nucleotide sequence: TGTGCCAGTAGTATAGGACAGGGGGTAGAGACCCAGTACTTC. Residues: CASSIGQGVETQYF.

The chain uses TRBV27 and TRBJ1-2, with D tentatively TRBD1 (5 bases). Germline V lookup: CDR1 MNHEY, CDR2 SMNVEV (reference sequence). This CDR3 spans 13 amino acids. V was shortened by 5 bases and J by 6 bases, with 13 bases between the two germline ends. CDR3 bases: TGTGCCAGCAGTCTCGGGACTCTCGATGGCTACACCTTC. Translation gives CASSLGTLDGYTF.

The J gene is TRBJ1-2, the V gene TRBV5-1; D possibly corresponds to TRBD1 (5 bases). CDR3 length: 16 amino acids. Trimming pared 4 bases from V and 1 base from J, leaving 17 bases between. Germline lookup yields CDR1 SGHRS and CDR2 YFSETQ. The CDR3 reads CASSPGGGSFNYGYTF. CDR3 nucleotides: TGCGCCAGCAGCCCCGGTGGGGGGAGTTTTAACTATGGCTACACCTTC. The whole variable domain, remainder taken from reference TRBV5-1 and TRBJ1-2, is KAGVTQTPRYLIKTRGQQVTLSCSPISGHRSVSWYQQTPGQGLQFLFEYFSETQRNKGNFPGRFSGRQFSNSRSEMNVSTLELGDSALYLCASSPGGGSFNYGYTFGSGTRLTVV.

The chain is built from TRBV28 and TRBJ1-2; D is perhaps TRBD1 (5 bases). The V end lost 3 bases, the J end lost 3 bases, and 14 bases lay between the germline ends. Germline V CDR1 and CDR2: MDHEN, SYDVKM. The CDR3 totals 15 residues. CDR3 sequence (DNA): TGTGCCAGCAGTTTTCCGAGGAAAGGGGACTATGGCTACACCTTC. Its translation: CASSFPRKGDYGYTF.

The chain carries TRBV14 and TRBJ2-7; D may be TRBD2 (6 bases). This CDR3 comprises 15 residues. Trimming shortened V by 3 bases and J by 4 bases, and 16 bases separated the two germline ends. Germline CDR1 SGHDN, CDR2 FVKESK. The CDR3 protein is CASSHSSGSSYEQYF. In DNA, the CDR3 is TGTGCCAGCAGCCACTCCTCCGGGAGCAGTTACGAGCAGTACTTC. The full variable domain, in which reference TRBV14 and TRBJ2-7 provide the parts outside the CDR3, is EAGVTQFPSHSVIEKGQTVTLRCDPISGHDNLYWYRRVMGKEIKFLLHFVKESKQDESGMPNNRFLAERTGGTYSTLKVQPAELEDSGVYFCASSHSSGSSYEQYFGPGTRLTVT.

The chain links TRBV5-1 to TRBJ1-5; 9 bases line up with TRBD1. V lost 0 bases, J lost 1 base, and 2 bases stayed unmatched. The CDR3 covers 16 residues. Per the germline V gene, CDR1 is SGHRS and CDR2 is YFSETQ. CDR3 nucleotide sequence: TGCGCCAGCAGCTTGGGGGGACAGGGAAGCAATCAGCCCCAGCATTTT. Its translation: CASSLGGQGSNQPQHF.

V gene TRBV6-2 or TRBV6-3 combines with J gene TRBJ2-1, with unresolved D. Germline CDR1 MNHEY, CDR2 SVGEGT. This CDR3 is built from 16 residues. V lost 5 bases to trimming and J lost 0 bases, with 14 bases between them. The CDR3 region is CASSQSAGPSYNEQFF. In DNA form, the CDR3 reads TGTGCCAGCAGTCAGTCCGCCGGTCCCTCCTACAATGAGCAGTTCTTC.